This T cell receptor beta chain is from a study of T cell responses to AZD1222 COVID-19 vaccine. In regard to this clone: Its antigen is unidentified.

Study conclusions and caveats: Among the donors, most were white British and more were female, and clonal diversity was possibly underestimated. Compared with day 0, the breadth and depth of the Spike-specific TCR repertoire rose significantly after two doses of AZD1222. Researchers report vaccine-associated CD4 TCRs spanning spike, with dominance at 160-218 and 743-854.

TCRdb's table, derived via immunoSEQ multiplex PCR, lists solely in-frame clones and lacks some. The sample yields some 130,000 clones, 70% to 90% seen once. Germline V gene sequence: CDR1 LNHDA, CDR2 SQIVND (reference sequence). V shed 4 bases and J 7 bases; nucleotides not matched to a gene: 16. The CDR3 loop spans 17 amino acids. Sequencing was performed on peripheral blood, taken on day 0 of AZD1222 vaccination. The receptor was derived from an adult in good health. The chain carries TRBV19 and TRBJ2-1; 7 positions agree with TRBD1. CDR3 residues: CASSNRVTGQLWNEQFF. CDR3 nucleotide sequence: TGTGCCAGTAGTAATAGGGTGACAGGGCAATTATGGAATGAGCAGTTCTTC.